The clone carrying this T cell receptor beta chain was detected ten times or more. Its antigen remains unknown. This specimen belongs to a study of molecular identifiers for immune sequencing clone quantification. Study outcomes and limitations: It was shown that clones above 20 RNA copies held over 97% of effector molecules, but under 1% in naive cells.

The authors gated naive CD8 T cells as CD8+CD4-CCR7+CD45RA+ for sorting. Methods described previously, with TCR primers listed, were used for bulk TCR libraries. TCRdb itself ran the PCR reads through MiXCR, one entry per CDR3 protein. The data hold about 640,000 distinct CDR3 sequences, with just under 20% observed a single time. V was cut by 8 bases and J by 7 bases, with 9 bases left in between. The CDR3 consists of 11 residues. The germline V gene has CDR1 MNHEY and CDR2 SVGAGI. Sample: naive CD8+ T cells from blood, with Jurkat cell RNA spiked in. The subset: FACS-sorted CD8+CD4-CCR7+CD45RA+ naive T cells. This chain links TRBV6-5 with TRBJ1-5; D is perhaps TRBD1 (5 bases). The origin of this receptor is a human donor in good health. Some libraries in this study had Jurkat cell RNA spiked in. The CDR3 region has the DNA TGTGCCAGCGGTGGGGCCCAGCCCCAGCATTTT. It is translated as CASGGAQPQHF.